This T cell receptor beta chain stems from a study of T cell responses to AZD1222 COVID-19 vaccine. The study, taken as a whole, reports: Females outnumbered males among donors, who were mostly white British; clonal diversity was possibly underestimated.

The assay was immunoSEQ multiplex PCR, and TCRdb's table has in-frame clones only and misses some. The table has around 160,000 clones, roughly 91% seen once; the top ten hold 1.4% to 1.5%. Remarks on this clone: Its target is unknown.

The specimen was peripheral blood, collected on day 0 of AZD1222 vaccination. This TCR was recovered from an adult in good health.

CDR3 sequence: CSVTGLSSYNEQFF. DNA for the CDR3: TGCAGCGTTACGGGATTAAGCTCCTACAATGAGCAGTTCTTC. The gene calls are TRBV29-1 and TRBJ2-1; D perhaps matches TRBD2 (5 bases). Trimming took off 5 bases at V and 0 bases at J, with 11 bases between the two ends. CDR3 length equals 14 residues. Germline V lookup: CDR1 SQVTM, CDR2 ANQGSEA.